This T cell receptor beta chain was recorded in a study of response to subunit inactivated influenza vaccine (dated by TCRdb to 2017 to 2018). Notes on the research overall: To follow how T cells responded to a trivalent subunit inactivated influenza vaccine, the researchers relied on deep quantitative profiling of the T cell receptor repertoire.

V loses 5 bases of germline sequence and J loses 4 bases, and the interval between the two ends is 19 bases. The CDR3 numbers 16 residues from cysteine through phenylalanine. The CDR3 DNA has 48 bases and is translated from base 1. From the germline V gene, CDR1 is MDHEN and CDR2 is SYDVKM. The paper's findings and limits, for the study overall: It was suggested by the authors that each seasonal influenza vaccination may recruit only a limited number of new T cells.

Points on this clonotype: Its cognate antigen has yet to be identified. Per-nucleotide qualities are absent, and no much larger clonotype sits a single base away.

The library was generated by RT-PCR. Sequencing took place on an Illumina HiSeq 2500. The public reads were run again by TCRdb, first through fastp at Q25 and then through MiXCR, and only productive beta chains were kept. Each record represents a unique CDR3 protein, reported with the most common genes and DNA among its rows. The sample table contains 150,000 to 200,000 distinct CDR3 sequences; only one count was recorded for 11% of them. Jointly, the top ten make up about an eighth of the sample. What the time point label conveys for this sample: approximately 40 days after influenza vaccine administration.

This sample comprised non-naive T cells sorted from PBMCs, obtained roughly 47 days after vaccination. The cell subset or site tag for this specimen amounts to: memory T cell fraction. The receptor's source is a man aged 45-65 years who received an inactivated influenza vaccine. Donor details come from another sample of the same person, matched by shared clones. The chain is made from TRBV28 and TRBJ2-3, with a tentative D call of TRBD1 or TRBD2, each matching 5 bases. The DNA sequence reads TGTGCCAGCAGTCCGACCGGGACCATATATGCAGATACGCAGTATTTT. Translated, it gives CASSPTGTIYADTQYF.